This TCR beta chain is drawn from a study of blood T cell repertoires in COVID-19. Across the whole study: From T cells, B-cell-depleted T cells, or PBMCs came the material, which was cDNA or gDNA.

TCRdb keeps only in-frame clones here, not all; method: immunoSEQ multiplex PCR. The table records approximately 300,000 clones, 85% of them present only once. Unmatched junction bases numbered 7, after V lost 4 bases and J lost 4 bases. CDR3 size: 15 residues. Germline V gene sequence: CDR1 KGHSH, CDR2 LQKENI. The chain couples TRBV18 to TRBJ2-3, with 8 bases lining up with TRBD1. The clonotype was recovered from a woman in her twenties or thirties who had been exposed to COVID-19. Sequencing was carried out using PBMCs or T cells enriched from blood (not recorded which). CDR3 coding DNA: TGTGCCAGCTCACTCGGACAGGGAGGACCAGATACGCAGTATTTT. Translated, it gives CASSLGQGGPDTQYF. Filled out from reference TRBV18 and TRBJ2-3, the complete variable domain reads NAGVMQNPRHLVRRRGQEARLRCSPMKGHSHVYWYRQLPEEGLKFMVYLQKENIIDESGMPKERFSAEFPKEGPSILRIQQVVRGDSAAYFCASSLGQGGPDTQYFGPGTRLTVL.